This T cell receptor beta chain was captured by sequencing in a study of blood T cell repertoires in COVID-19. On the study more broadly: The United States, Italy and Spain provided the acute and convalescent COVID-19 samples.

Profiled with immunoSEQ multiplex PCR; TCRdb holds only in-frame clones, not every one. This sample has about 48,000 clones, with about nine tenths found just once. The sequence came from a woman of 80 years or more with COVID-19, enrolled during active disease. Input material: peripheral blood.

The CDR3 DNA sequence: TGTGCCAGCAGCTTGGACGGCTTGGCGGGGGGGCCACGGGAGCAGTTCTTC. The encoded protein is CASSLDGLAGGPREQFF. This chain joins TRBV5-4 and TRBJ2-1; 9 bases line up with TRBD2. V lost 0 bases to trimming and J lost 10 bases; unmatched junction nucleotides: 14. The CDR3 totals 17 residues. In germline, CDR1 is SGHNT, CDR2 YYREEE (reference sequence).